The 10 T cell receptor beta chains below were found in one sample sequenced in a study of identifying expanded T cells in peripheral blood. Measured with immunoSEQ multiplex PCR; TCRdb has only the in-frame clones, and not every one. The sample contains about 97,000 clones, around nine tenths of which appear only once. Sample: blood. These receptors all come from a person between 18 and 75 years old in good health.

This clone has just a few counts. The chain employs TRBV6-4 and TRBJ2-2; D uncertain. The CDR3 extends over 13 amino acids. The germline V gene encodes CDR1 MRHNA and CDR2 SNTAGT. Trimming removed 4 bases from V and 1 base from J, with 4 bases in between. DNA for the CDR3: TGTGCCAGCAGTGCGGGGAACACCGGGGAGCTGTTTTTT. Protein sequence: CASSAGNTGELFF.

This clone has a single count. CDR3 region: CASSQESHSSYEQYF. The CDR3 DNA is TGTGCCAGCAGCCAAGAAAGCCACAGCTCCTACGAGCAGTACTTC. The V gene is TRBV7-9, the J gene TRBJ2-7; no definite D call. The germline V and J ends were trimmed by 5 bases and 0 bases, with 14 bases remaining between them. The CDR3 is 15 residues long. CDR1 is SEHNR, CDR2 FQNEAQ, per germline (reference sequence).

The chain has TRBV4-1 and TRBJ2-1; a weak D match, TRBD2 (5 bases). Germline CDR1 and CDR2: MGHRA and YSYEKL. The CDR3 is 15 amino acids. Trimming took off 1 base at V and 7 bases at J, with 14 bases between the two ends. CDR3 DNA: TGCGCCAGCAGCCAAGTCGAGGGTTCTAAGAATGAGCAGTTCTTC. Protein: CASSQVEGSKNEQFF.

DNA for the CDR3: TGTGCCAGCACCCCTTTGGGAGGGTTGAACACTGAAGCTTTCTTT. Its translation is CASTPLGGLNTEAFF. The chain employs TRBV6-5 and TRBJ1-1, with D unclear. Germline CDR1 and CDR2: MNHEY and SVGAGI. V was pared by 7 bases and J by 0 bases, with 15 bases between. The CDR3 is 15 amino acids.

Here the CDR3 reads CASTQVRGNQPQHF. The CDR3 bases are TGTGCCAGTACTCAGGTACGGGGCAATCAGCCCCAGCATTTT. The rearrangement joins TRBV19 to TRBJ1-5, with D hard to call. Germline lookup yields CDR1 LNHDA and CDR2 SQIVND (reference sequence). The CDR3 loop spans 14 amino acids. The germline V and J ends were trimmed by 7 bases and 2 bases, with 12 bases remaining between them.

The V call is TRBV9, the J call TRBJ2-5; 8 nucleotides match TRBD2. Per the germline V gene, CDR1 is SGDLS and CDR2 is YYNGEE. The trim removed 0 bases at V and 7 bases at J, leaving 8 bases unmatched. The CDR3 sequence is 15 residues long. CDR3 residues: CASSVGLAGPGTQYF. DNA of the CDR3: TGTGCCAGCAGCGTAGGGTTAGCGGGGCCCGGGACCCAGTACTTC.

The chain has TRBV27 and TRBJ2-7; TRBD2 matches at 11 bases. The V segment lost 7 bases and the J segment 5 bases; nucleotides outside the gene matches: 13. The CDR3 totals 16 residues. CDR1 is MNHEY and CDR2 is SMNVEV in the germline V gene (reference sequence). DNA for the CDR3: TGTGCCAGCATAGCTAGCGGGGGGAATTGGAACGACGAGCAGTACTTC. It specifies CASIASGGNWNDEQYF.

This chain uses TRBV19 with TRBJ2-1; possibly TRBD1 or TRBD2 for D (6 bases each). Per the germline V gene, CDR1 is LNHDA and CDR2 is SQIVND (reference sequence). The CDR3 length is 12 residues. Between the trimmed V and J ends, which lost 8 bases and 4 bases, there was a span of 9 bases. CDR3 sequence reads: CASGGPYNEQFF. The CDR3 region has the DNA TGTGCCAGTGGGGGGCCATACAATGAGCAGTTCTTC.

The chain couples TRBV5-4 to TRBJ2-2; TRBD1 matches at 7 bases. From germline, CDR1 is SGHNT and CDR2 YYREEE (reference sequence). The J segment lost 3 bases and the V segment lost 4 bases, leaving 12 bases of the junction unmatched. The CDR3 length is 17 residues. The CDR3 nucleotides read TGTGCCAGCAGCCGTGAGCAGGTAGGGGGCGACACCGGGGAGCTGTTTTTT. Translating gives CASSREQVGGDTGELFF.

This clone appeared a single time. The V and J genes are TRBV7-2 and TRBJ2-3; D remains ambiguous. The V end was cut by 5 bases, the J end by 2 bases, with 14 bases between. Germline V gene data show CDR1 as SGHTA and CDR2 as FQGNSA. The CDR3 is 15 amino acids. This CDR3 is CASSPRLQPTDTQYF. CDR3 DNA: TGTGCCAGCAGCCCGAGGCTACAGCCCACAGATACGCAGTATTTT. Combining the CDR3 with reference TRBV7-2 and TRBJ2-3 gives the whole variable domain GAGVSQSPSNKVTEKGKDVELRCDPISGHTALYWYRQSLGQGLEFLIYFQGNSAPDKSGLPSDRFSAERTGGSVSTLTIQRTQQEDSAVYLCASSPRLQPTDTQYFGPGTRLTVL.